These 24 T cell receptor beta chains originate from one sample sequenced in a study of blood T cell repertoires in COVID-19. Profiled with immunoSEQ multiplex PCR; TCRdb holds only in-frame clones, not every one. The data contain 250,000 to 300,000 clones, approximately 88% of them singletons. Sequencing was carried out using peripheral blood. All receptors derive from a woman in her 70s with COVID-19, enrolled during active disease.

This sequence joins TRBV21-1 and TRBJ2-1; the table calls TRBD2, which could not be checked here. TRBV21-1 is deemed a pseudogene. CDR3 length equals 12 residues. The DNA of the CDR3 is TGTGCCAGCAGCGAGCGGGAGATTGAGCAGTTCTTC. Translation: CASSEREIEQFF.

This rearrangement joins TRBV7-2 to TRBJ2-7, with TRBD2 matching over 8 bases. The CDR3 contains 16 residues. The V gene end was trimmed by 1 base and the J gene end by 10 bases; junction bases not matched to a gene: 15. CDR1 is SGHTA and CDR2 is FQGNSA in the germline V gene. In DNA form, the CDR3 reads TGTGCCAGCAGCTTAGGGGGGGTTAGCGGGATCGGACGACAGTACTTC. Translation gives CASSLGGVSGIGRQYF.

J is TRBJ1-4 and V is TRBV18; D is undetermined. Germline values: CDR1 KGHSH, CDR2 LQKENI. The V end was cut by 3 bases, the J end by 4 bases, with 12 bases between. The CDR3 consists of 15 residues. CDR3 sequence (DNA): TGTGCCAGCTCACCGTGGGCGGGGATTAATGAAAAACTGTTTTTT. This gives the protein CASSPWAGINEKLFF. Looking up the rest from reference TRBV18 and TRBJ1-4 gives the full variable domain: NAGVMQNPRHLVRRRGQEARLRCSPMKGHSHVYWYRQLPEEGLKFMVYLQKENIIDESGMPKERFSAEFPKEGPSILRIQQVVRGDSAAYFCASSPWAGINEKLFFGSGTQLSVL.

The V and J genes are TRBV5-4 and TRBJ2-7; 10 bases fit TRBD1. The V gene's germline CDR1 is SGHNT and CDR2 YYREEE (reference sequence). The junction had 2 bases not matched to a gene; V was cut back by 5 bases and J by 6 bases. The CDR3 sequence is 12 residues long. The CDR3 region has the DNA TGTGCCAGCAGACGGGACAGGGGCGAGCAGTACTTC. Translating gives CASRRDRGEQYF.

The chain recombines TRBV30 with TRBJ1-2; perhaps TRBD1 as D (6 bases). This CDR3 is 14 amino acids long. V was shortened by 0 bases and J by 7 bases, with 15 bases between the two germline ends. Germline CDR1 is GTSNPN and CDR2 is SVGIG (reference sequence). Here the CDR3 DNA reads TGTGCCTGGAGTGTACAGGGCCTCTCTGGTGGCTACACCTTC. Protein sequence: CAWSVQGLSGGYTF.

The chain employs TRBV20-1 and TRBJ2-1; TRBD2 matches at 8 bases. The CDR3 is 13 amino acids. Trimming took 3 bases from V and 5 from J; bases not matched to a gene: 3. CDR1 DFQATT and CDR2 SNEGSKA come from the germline V gene (reference sequence). CDR3 region: CSASREGNNEQFF. CDR3 in DNA: TGCAGTGCTAGTCGGGAGGGAAACAATGAGCAGTTCTTC.

The gene calls are TRBV18 and TRBJ1-3; perhaps TRBD1 as D (6 bases). CDR1 KGHSH and CDR2 LQKENI come from the germline V gene. V was pared by 8 bases and J by 0 bases, with 11 bases between. The CDR3 runs to 14 residues. The CDR3 region is CASTRDNSGNTIYF. In nucleotides, the CDR3 is TGTGCCAGCACCCGGGACAACTCTGGAAACACCATATATTTT.

The chain carries TRBV19 and TRBJ2-2; D is uncertain. V was clipped by 1 base and J by 5 bases, with 8 bases between them. Germline V gene sequence: CDR1 LNHDA, CDR2 SQIVND (reference sequence). The CDR3 is made up of 14 amino acids. Here the CDR3 DNA reads TGTGCCAGTAGTATAGGTCCAGGTACCGGGGAGCTGTTTTTT. As protein: CASSIGPGTGELFF.

The gene calls are TRBV5-8 and TRBJ2-2, with 10 bases matching TRBD1. This CDR3 comprises 16 residues. Trimming cost V 4 bases and J 4 bases; bases outside gene matches: 7. CDR1 and CDR2 from the germline V gene are SGHTS and YDEGEE. For the CDR3, the DNA is TGTGCCAGCAGCCCGGGACAGGGGACGATCACCGGGGAGCTGTTTTTT. It encodes CASSPGQGTITGELFF. The full variable domain, with the rest looked up from reference TRBV5-8 and TRBJ2-2, is EAGVTQSPTHLIKTRGQQATLRCSPISGHTSVYWYQQALGLGLQFLLWYDEGEERNRGNFPPRFSGRQFPNYSSELNVNALELEDSALYLCASSPGQGTITGELFFGEGSRLTVL.

The CDR3 reads CASSLSATGELFF. The CDR3 DNA reads TGTGCCAGCAGCTTATCAGCGACCGGGGAGCTGTTTTTT. The genes are TRBV11-1 and TRBJ2-2, with unresolved D. The CDR3 contains 13 residues. Germline CDR1 reads SGHAT; CDR2 reads FQDESV (reference sequence). The germline V and J ends were trimmed by 2 bases and 5 bases, with 6 bases remaining between them.

The V gene is TRBV3-1 (or the pseudogene TRBV3-2), the J gene TRBJ1-3; weak D call: TRBD1 (5 bases). Germline V CDR1 and CDR2: LGHDT, YNNKEL (reference sequence). Between the trimmed V and J ends, which lost 3 bases and 0 bases, there was a span of 15 bases. The CDR3 is 17 residues long. The CDR3 DNA follows: TGTGCCAGCAGCCATGACCTACGACAGAGCTCTGGAAACACCATATATTTT. This gives the protein CASSHDLRQSSGNTIYF.

Only a few counts were recorded for this clone. At one boundary the junction diverges from the germline segment, which might be a read error. The gene calls are TRBV28 and TRBJ1-5; a weak D match, TRBD1 (5 bases). The CDR3 contains 14 residues. The germline gives CDR1 MDHEN, CDR2 SYDVKM. CDR3 bases: TGTGCCAGCACCGCCGAGGGACTGAATCGGCCCCAGCATTTT. Encoded protein: CASTAEGLNRPQHF.

The chain links TRBV4-1 to TRBJ1-1; 7 bases fit TRBD1. The CDR3 is 15 residues long. Germline lookup yields CDR1 MGHRA and CDR2 YSYEKL. After removal of 3 bases from V and 6 bases from J, the junction contained 10 bases not matched to a gene. In DNA form, the CDR3 reads TGCGCCAGCAGCCACCTCTTCAGGGGGGCAGCTGAAGCTTTCTTT. Protein: CASSHLFRGAAEAFF.

This chain uses TRBV5-1 with TRBJ1-4; 7 bases map to TRBD1. Per germline, CDR1 SGHRS and CDR2 YFSETQ. The CDR3 covers 15 residues. V dropped 4 bases and J dropped 3; count of bases not matched to a gene: 6. CDR3 DNA: TGCGCCAGCAGCATGCCCGGGACAGCTAATGAAAAACTGTTTTTT. It encodes CASSMPGTANEKLFF. The whole variable domain, remainder taken from reference TRBV5-1 and TRBJ1-4, is KAGVTQTPRYLIKTRGQQVTLSCSPISGHRSVSWYQQTPGQGLQFLFEYFSETQRNKGNFPGRFSGRQFSNSRSEMNVSTLELGDSALYLCASSMPGTANEKLFFGSGTQLSVL.

Only one count was recorded for this clone. V gene TRBV18 combines with J gene TRBJ1-3; D is perhaps TRBD1 (5 bases). Trimming pared 3 bases from V and 0 bases from J, leaving 9 bases between. The germline V gene has CDR1 KGHSH and CDR2 LQKENI. The CDR3 is 15 residues long. The CDR3, as DNA: TGTGCCAGCTCACCGACAGTCAGCTCTGGAAACACCATATATTTT. It specifies CASSPTVSSGNTIYF.

The chain carries TRBV5-4 and TRBJ2-7; 11 positions agree with TRBD1. The ends lost 2 bases at V and 5 bases at J; junction bases unmatched: 15. This CDR3 region has 18 residues. Germline loops: CDR1 SGHNT, CDR2 YYREEE (reference sequence). CDR3 loop: CASSLRTGGATGVDEQYF. DNA of the CDR3: TGTGCCAGCAGCTTAAGGACAGGGGGCGCCACTGGGGTCGACGAGCAGTACTTC.

The chain uses TRBV19 and TRBJ1-5; 9 positions agree with TRBD1. In germline, CDR1 is LNHDA, CDR2 SQIVND (reference sequence). CDR3 size: 14 residues. J lost 7 bases, V lost 3 bases, and 4 bases had no gene match. The CDR3 sequence: CASSIGTGRQPQHF. CDR3 coding DNA: TGTGCCAGTAGTATCGGGACAGGGAGACAGCCCCAGCATTTT. The full variable domain, rest sourced from reference TRBV19 and TRBJ1-5, is DGGITQSPKYLFRKEGQNVTLSCEQNLNHDAMYWYRQDPGQGLRLIYYSQIVNDFQKGDIAEGYSVSREKKESFPLTVTSAQKNPTAFYLCASSIGTGRQPQHFGDGTRLSIL.

This sequence joins TRBV27 and TRBJ2-7; tentatively, D is TRBD2 (5 bases). The germline V and J ends were trimmed by 6 bases and 0 bases, with 12 bases remaining between them. The CDR3 runs to 14 residues. Germline CDR1 and CDR2: MNHEY and SMNVEV (reference sequence). The DNA of the CDR3 is TGTGCCAGCAGATTTCTTAGCGACTCCTACGAGCAGTACTTC. Protein product: CASRFLSDSYEQYF.

The DNA of the CDR3 is TGTGCCAGCAGTTACTCGATATTGGAGCATAGCAATCAGCCCCAGCATTTT. Translating it yields CASSYSILEHSNQPQHF. V and J are TRBV6-2 or TRBV6-3 and TRBJ1-5, with no clear D. The CDR3 covers 17 residues. Deletions cut 0 bases from V and 0 bases from J, with 12 bases between. Germline V gene lookup returns CDR1 MNHEY and CDR2 SVGEGT.

The chain couples TRBV3-1 (or the pseudogene TRBV3-2) to TRBJ1-1; 7 nucleotides line up with TRBD1. V trimming: 4 bases; J trimming: 4 bases; junction bases outside the gene matches: 3. The germline CDR1 and CDR2 sequences are LGHDT and YNNKEL (reference sequence). This CDR3 comprises 13 residues. CDR3 DNA sequence: TGTGCCAGCAGCCGACAGGGCATCACTGAAGCTTTCTTT. This translates into CASSRQGITEAFF.

The CDR3 reads CASSTRQGPTEAFF. The CDR3, as DNA: TGTGCCAGTAGTACCCGACAGGGTCCCACTGAAGCTTTCTTT. The chain employs TRBV6-5 and TRBJ1-1; 7 nucleotides align to TRBD1. CDR1 is MNHEY, CDR2 SVGAGI, per germline. This CDR3 has 14 residues. After removal of 9 bases from V and 4 bases from J, the junction contained 11 bases not matched to a gene.

The chain couples TRBV19 to TRBJ2-4, with 7 bases that match TRBD1. The V gene end was trimmed by 7 bases and the J gene end by 7 bases; junction bases not matched to a gene: 7. This CDR3 is built from 13 residues. Germline CDR1 and CDR2: LNHDA and SQIVND (reference sequence). The CDR3 here is CASMTGKENIQYF. CDR3 nucleotides: TGTGCCAGTATGACAGGGAAGGAGAACATTCAGTACTTC.

The V gene is TRBV27, the J gene TRBJ2-1, with TRBD2 matching over 11 bases. This CDR3 has 17 amino acids. V dropped 4 bases and J dropped 2; count of bases not matched to a gene: 7. The germline V gene encodes CDR1 MNHEY and CDR2 SMNVEV (reference sequence). CDR3 sequence (DNA): TGTGCCAGCAGTTCCCTTTTAGCGGGAGGGACCTACAATGAGCAGTTCTTC. It specifies CASSSLLAGGTYNEQFF.

This chain joins TRBV27 and TRBJ1-2, with TRBD1 as a possible D gene (5 bases). Germline assignment: CDR1 MNHEY and CDR2 SMNVEV (reference sequence). The V end lost 3 bases, the J end lost 2 bases, and 7 bases lay between the germline ends. The CDR3 spans 13 residues. The CDR3: CASSFSGNYGYTF. CDR3 nucleotide sequence: TGTGCCAGCAGTTTCTCAGGGAACTATGGCTACACCTTC.